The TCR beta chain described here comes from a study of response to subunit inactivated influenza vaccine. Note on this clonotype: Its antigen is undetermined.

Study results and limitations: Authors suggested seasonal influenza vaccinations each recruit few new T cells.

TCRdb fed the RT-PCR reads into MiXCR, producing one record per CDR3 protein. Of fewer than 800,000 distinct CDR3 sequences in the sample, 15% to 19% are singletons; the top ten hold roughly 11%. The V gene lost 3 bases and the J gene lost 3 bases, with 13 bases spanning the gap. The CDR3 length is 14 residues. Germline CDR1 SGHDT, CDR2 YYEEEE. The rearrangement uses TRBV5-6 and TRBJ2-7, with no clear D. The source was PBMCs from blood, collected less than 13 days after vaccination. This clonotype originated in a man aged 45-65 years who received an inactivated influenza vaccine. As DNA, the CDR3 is TGTGCCAGCAGCTCCATGTTAATCCTCTACGAGCAGTACTTC. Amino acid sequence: CASSSMLILYEQYF.